Here is one T cell receptor beta chain with its context. This sample was taken from a study of shared clonotypes between healthy human individuals. Across the whole study: CD4 naive and memory got three plates each, CD8 naive two, CD8 memory one.

This CDR3 has 15 amino acids. The V end lost 2 bases, the J end lost 4 bases, and 12 bases lay between the germline ends. Germline CDR1 and CDR2: MDHEN and SYDVKM. In the naive CD8 group, cells lacked CD45RO and were positively selected for CCR7, so terminally differentiated effector memory CD45RA+ cells were left out. Nashville, Tennessee was home to all donors, who were Caucasian adults. Each subset's genomic DNA was split evenly across several immunoSEQ plates. The assay was immunoSEQ multiplex PCR, and TCRdb's table has in-frame clones only and misses some. The table records millions of clones, roughly 91% of them present only once.

The sequence was obtained from a man aged 18 to 29 in good health. Some clones in this sample may be carry-over from other donors' samples. The chain uses TRBV28 and TRBJ1-3; tentative D call: TRBD1 (5 bases). Sequencing used naive CD8+ T cells from PBMCs. CDR3 nucleotides: TGTGCCAGCAGTTTAAAGATGACAGCGGGAAACACCATATATTTT. Protein product: CASSLKMTAGNTIYF.